In its sample, the clone carrying this T cell receptor beta chain was seen a few times. The TCR beta library used iRepertoire HTBI primers with Arm-PCR amplification of CDR3. TCRdb used MiXCR to reprocess the multiplex PCR reads, holding one entry per CDR3 protein. The data show 450,000 to 600,000 distinct CDR3 sequences, around 15% seen once. The data belong to a study of regulatory T cells in long-lasting Graves disease. V lost 2 bases to trimming and J lost 2 bases, with 16 bases between them. The CDR3 has 18 amino acids. The sample's time point: newly diagnosed GD, antithyroid drugs for less than 3 months. Isolated PBMC RNA provided the starting material for the TCR library. The sample also formed part of further work on T cells in Graves' hyperthyroidism and ophthalmopathy.

The chain uses TRBV12-3 or TRBV12-4 and TRBJ2-6, with D perhaps TRBD1 (5 bases). Here the sequenced sample was peripheral blood mononuclear cells (PBMCs), taken at new diagnosis, from a patient treated with antithyroid drugs. This receptor was identified in a man between 35 and 55 years old with Graves disease. CDR3 protein: CASSLPTRRGAGANVLTF. Here the CDR3 DNA reads TGTGCCAGCAGTTTACCCACTCGAAGGGGCGCTGGGGCCAACGTCCTGACTTTC.